This TCR beta chain emerged from a study of chemoradiotherapy in HPV16-positive cancers. Study in general: Functional T-cell assays on a couple of HPV16-positive patients' cells defined candidate HPV-specific clones and common TCR motifs. Study-level findings and limits: During treatment, candidate HPV-specific clones and E7-related motifs expanded in tumor. In HPV16-positive patients, HPV-responsive T-cell expansion tracked better recurrence-free survival. Only a couple of HPV16-positive patients supplied the functional HPV-specificity definition.

TCRdb's table, derived via immunoSEQ multiplex PCR, lists solely in-frame clones and lacks some. There are around 12,000 clones in the sample; approximately 89% occur only once, and about a fifth lies in the top ten. With respect to this clone: The target antigen is unknown.

This CDR3 is built from 17 residues. CDR1 is MGHRA, CDR2 YSYEKL, per germline. V was pared by 3 bases and J by 4 bases, with 8 bases of the junction left unmatched. V and J are TRBV4-1 and TRBJ2-2, with 10 bases matching TRBD1. The source was blood, collected from a patient who underwent chemoradiotherapy. This clonotype originated in a human donor with HPV-associated anogenital cancer. CDR3 amino acids: CASSQDPGTGVTGELFF. The CDR3 DNA is TGCGCCAGCAGCCAGGACCCCGGGACAGGGGTCACCGGGGAGCTGTTTTTT.